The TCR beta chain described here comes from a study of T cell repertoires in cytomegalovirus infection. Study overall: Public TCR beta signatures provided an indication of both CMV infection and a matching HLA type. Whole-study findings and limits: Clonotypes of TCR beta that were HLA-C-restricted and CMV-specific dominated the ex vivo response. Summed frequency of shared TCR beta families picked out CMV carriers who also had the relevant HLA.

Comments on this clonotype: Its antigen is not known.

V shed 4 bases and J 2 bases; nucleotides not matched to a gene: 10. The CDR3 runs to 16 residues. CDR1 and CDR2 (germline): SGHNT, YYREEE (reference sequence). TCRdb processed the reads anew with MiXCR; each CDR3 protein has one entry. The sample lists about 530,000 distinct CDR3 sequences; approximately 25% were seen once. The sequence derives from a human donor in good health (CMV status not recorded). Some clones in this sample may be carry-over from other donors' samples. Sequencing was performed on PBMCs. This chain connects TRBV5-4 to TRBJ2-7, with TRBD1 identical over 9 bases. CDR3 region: CASSPTGQGPPYEQYF. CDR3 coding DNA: TGTGCCAGCAGCCCGACGGGACAGGGACCGCCCTACGAGCAGTACTTC.